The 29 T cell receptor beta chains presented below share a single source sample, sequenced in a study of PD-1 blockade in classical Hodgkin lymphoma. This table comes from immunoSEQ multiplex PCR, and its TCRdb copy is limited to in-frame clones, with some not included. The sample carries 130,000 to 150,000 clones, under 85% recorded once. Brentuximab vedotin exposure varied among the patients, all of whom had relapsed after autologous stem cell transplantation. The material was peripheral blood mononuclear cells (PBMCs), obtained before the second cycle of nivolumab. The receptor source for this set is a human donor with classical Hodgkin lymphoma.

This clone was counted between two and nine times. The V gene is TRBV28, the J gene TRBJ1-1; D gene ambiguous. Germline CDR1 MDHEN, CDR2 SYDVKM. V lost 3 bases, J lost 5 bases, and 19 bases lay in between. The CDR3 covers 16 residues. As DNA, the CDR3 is TGTGCCAGCAGTTTTCTAGGTCAGTCCAAGACGACTGAAGCTTTCTTT. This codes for CASSFLGQSKTTEAFF.

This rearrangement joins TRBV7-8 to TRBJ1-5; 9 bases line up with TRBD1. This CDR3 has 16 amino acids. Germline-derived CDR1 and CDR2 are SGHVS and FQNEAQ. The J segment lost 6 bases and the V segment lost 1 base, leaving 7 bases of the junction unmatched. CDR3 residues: CASSLVWGQGGQPQHF. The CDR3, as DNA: TGTGCCAGCAGCTTAGTCTGGGGACAGGGAGGTCAGCCCCAGCATTTT.

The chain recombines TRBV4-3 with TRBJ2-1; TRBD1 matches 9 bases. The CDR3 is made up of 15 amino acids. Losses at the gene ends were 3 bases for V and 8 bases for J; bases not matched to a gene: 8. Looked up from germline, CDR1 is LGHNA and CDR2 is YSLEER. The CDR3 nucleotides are TGCGCCAGCAGCCAGGGGACAGGGTTTAGGGATGAGCAGTTCTTC. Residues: CASSQGTGFRDEQFF.

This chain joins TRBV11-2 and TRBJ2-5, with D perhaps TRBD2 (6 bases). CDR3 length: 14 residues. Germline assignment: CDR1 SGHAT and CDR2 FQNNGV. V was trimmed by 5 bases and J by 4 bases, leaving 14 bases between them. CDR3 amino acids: CASSIHRRGETQYF. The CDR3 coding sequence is TGTGCCAGCAGCATCCACAGGAGGGGAGAGACCCAGTACTTC.

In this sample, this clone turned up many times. This CDR3 is CSVVGANYGYTF. The CDR3 DNA is TGCAGCGTTGTGGGGGCGAACTATGGCTACACCTTC. This chain connects TRBV29-1 to TRBJ1-2, with D possibly TRBD1 on 6 matching bases. CDR3 length: 12 amino acids. Germline assignment: CDR1 SQVTM and CDR2 ANQGSEA. Trimming left V 4 bases short and J 2 bases short, with 8 bases between.

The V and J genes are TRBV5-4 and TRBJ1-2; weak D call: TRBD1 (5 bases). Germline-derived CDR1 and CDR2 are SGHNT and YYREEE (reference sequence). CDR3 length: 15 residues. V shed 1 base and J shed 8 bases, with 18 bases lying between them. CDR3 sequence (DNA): TGTGCCAGCAGCTTGATACGGGGGACTTTCTGGGGCTACACCTTC. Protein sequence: CASSLIRGTFWGYTF.

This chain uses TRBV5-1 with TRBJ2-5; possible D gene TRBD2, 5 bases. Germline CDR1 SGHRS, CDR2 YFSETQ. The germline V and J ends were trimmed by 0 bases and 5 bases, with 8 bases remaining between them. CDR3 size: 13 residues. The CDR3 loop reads CASSLGGMETQYF. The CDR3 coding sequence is TGCGCCAGCAGCTTGGGAGGGATGGAGACCCAGTACTTC.

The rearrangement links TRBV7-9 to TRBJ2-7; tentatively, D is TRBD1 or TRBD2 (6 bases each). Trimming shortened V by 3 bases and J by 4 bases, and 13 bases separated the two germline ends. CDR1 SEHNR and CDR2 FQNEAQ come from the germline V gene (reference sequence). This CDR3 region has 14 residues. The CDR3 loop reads CASSFVQGTYEQYF. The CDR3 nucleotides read TGTGCCAGCAGCTTTGTTCAGGGGACTTACGAGCAGTACTTC.

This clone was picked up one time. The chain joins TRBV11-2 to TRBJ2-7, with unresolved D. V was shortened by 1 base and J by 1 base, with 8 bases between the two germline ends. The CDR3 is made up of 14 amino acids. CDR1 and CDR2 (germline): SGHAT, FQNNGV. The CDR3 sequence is CASSLGPASYEQYF. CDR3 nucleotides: TGTGCCAGCAGCTTAGGTCCCGCTTCCTACGAGCAGTACTTC.

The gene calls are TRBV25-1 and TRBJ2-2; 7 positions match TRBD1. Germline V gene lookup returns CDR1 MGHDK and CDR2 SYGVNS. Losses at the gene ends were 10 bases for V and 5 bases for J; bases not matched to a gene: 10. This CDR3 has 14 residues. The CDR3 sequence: CATGVTGRTGELFF. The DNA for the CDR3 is TGTGCCACAGGGGTGACAGGGCGAACCGGGGAGCTGTTTTTT.

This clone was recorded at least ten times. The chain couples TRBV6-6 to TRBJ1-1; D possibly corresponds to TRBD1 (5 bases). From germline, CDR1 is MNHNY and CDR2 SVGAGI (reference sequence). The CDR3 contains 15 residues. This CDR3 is CATQEVVAGGTEAFF. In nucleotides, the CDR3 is TGTGCTACGCAAGAGGTGGTAGCTGGGGGCACTGAAGCTTTCTTT.

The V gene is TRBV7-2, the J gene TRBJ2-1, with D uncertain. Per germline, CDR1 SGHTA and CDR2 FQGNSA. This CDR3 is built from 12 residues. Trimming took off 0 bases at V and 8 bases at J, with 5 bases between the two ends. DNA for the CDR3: TGTGCCAGCAGCTTAGCGTCCTATGAGCAGTTCTTC. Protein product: CASSLASYEQFF.

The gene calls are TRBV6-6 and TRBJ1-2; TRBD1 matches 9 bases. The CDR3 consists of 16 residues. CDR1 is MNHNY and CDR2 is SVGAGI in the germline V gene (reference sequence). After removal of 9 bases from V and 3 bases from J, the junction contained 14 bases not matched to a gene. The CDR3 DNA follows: TGTGCCAGTTATTCGCGGGGGACAGGGTACGACTATGGCTACACCTTC. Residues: CASYSRGTGYDYGYTF.

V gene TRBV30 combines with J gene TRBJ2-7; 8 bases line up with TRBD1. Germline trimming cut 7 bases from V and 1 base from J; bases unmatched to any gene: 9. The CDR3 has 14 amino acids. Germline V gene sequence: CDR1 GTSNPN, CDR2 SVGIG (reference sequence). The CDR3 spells CAYLGQGASYEQYF. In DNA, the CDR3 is TGTGCCTACCTCGGGCAGGGGGCATCCTACGAGCAGTACTTC.

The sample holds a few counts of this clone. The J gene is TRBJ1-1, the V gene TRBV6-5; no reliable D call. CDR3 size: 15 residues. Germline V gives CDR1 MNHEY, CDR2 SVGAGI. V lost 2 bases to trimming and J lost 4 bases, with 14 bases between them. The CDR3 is CASSYRSGVFTEAFF. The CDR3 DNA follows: TGTGCCAGCAGTTACCGAAGCGGGGTTTTCACTGAAGCTTTCTTT.

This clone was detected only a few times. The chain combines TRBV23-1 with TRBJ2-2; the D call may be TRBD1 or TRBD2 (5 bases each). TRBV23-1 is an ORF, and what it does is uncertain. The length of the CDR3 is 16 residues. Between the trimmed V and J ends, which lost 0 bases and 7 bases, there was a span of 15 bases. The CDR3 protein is CASSQSQGEGNGELFF. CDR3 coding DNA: TGCGCCAGCAGTCAATCGCAGGGAGAGGGAAACGGGGAGCTGTTTTTT.

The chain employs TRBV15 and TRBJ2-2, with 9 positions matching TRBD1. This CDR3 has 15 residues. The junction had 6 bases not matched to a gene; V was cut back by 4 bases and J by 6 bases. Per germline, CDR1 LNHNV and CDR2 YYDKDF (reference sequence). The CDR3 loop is CATSTGDRAPGELFF. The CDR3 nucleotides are TGTGCCACCAGCACCGGGGACAGGGCCCCCGGGGAGCTGTTTTTT. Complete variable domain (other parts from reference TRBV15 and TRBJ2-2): DAMVIQNPRYQVTQFGKPVTLSCSQTLNHNVMYWYQQKSSQAPKLLFHYYDKDFNNEADTPDNFQSRRPNTSFCFLDIRSPGLGDTAMYLCATSTGDRAPGELFFGEGSRLTVL.

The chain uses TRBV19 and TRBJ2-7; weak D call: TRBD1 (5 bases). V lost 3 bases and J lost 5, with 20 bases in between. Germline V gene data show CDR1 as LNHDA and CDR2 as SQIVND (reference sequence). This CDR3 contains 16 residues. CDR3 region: CASSIGRAGRRHEQYF. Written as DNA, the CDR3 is TGTGCCAGTAGTATTGGAAGGGCAGGGCGGCGGCACGAGCAGTACTTC.

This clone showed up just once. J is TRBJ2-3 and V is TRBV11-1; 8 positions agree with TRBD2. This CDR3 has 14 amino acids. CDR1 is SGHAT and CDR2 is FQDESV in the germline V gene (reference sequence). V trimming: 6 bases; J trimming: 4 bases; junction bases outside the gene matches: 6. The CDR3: CASSAGGGADTQYF. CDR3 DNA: TGTGCCAGCAGTGCGGGGGGCGGCGCAGATACGCAGTATTTT.

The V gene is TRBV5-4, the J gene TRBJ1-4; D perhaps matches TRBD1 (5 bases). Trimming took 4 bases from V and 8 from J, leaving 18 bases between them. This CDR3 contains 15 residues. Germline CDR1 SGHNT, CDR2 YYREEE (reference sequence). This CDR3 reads CASSAGTDEKEKLFF. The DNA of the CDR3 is TGTGCCAGCAGCGCGGGGACGGATGAGAAGGAAAAACTGTTTTTT.

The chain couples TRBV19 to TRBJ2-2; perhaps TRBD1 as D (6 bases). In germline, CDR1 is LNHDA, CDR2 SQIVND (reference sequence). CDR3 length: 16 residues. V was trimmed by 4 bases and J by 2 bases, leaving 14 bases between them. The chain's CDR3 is CASSTPGQTNTGELFF. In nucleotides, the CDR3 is TGTGCCAGTAGTACCCCAGGACAGACCAACACCGGGGAGCTGTTTTTT.

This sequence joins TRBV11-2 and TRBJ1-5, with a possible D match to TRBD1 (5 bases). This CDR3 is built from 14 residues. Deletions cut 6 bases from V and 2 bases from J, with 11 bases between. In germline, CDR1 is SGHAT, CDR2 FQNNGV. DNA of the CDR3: TGTGCCAGCAGTCCACGAGGGGGCAATCAGCCCCAGCATTTT. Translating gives CASSPRGGNQPQHF.

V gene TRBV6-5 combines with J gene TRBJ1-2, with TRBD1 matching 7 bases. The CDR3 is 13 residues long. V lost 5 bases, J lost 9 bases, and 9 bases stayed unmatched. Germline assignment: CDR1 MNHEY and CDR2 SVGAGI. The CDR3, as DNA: TGTGCCAGCAGTCCGGACAGGACTAGGAGCTACACCTTC. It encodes CASSPDRTRSYTF.

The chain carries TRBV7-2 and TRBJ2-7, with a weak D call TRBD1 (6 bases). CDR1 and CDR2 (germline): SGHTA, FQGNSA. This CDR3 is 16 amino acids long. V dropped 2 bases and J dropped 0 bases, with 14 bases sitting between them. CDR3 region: CASSLKEDSSSYEQYF. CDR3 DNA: TGTGCCAGCAGCTTAAAGGAGGACAGTAGCTCCTACGAGCAGTACTTC.

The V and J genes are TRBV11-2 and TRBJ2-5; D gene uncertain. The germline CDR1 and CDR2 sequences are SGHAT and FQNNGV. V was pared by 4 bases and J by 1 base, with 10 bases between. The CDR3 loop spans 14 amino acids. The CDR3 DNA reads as TGTGCCAGCAGCTCCCTTCTGGGCCAAGAGACCCAGTACTTC. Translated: CASSSLLGQETQYF. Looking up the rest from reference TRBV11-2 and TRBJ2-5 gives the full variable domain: EAGVAQSPRYKIIEKRQSVAFWCNPISGHATLYWYQQILGQGPKLLIQFQNNGVVDDSQLPKDRFSAERLKGVDSTLKIQPAKLEDSAVYLCASSSLLGQETQYFGPGTRLLVL.

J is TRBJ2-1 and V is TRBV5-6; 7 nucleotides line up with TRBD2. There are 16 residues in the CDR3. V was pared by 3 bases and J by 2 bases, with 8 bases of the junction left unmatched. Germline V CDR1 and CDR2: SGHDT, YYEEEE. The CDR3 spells CASSSERGLAYNEQFF. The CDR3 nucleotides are TGTGCCAGCAGCTCCGAGCGAGGACTAGCCTACAATGAGCAGTTCTTC.

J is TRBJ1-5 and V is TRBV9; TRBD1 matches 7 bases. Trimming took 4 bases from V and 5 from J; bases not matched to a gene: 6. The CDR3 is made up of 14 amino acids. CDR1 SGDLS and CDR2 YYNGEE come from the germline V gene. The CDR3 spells CASSNRGGDQPQHF. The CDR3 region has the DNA TGTGCCAGCAGCAACAGGGGAGGGGATCAGCCCCAGCATTTT.

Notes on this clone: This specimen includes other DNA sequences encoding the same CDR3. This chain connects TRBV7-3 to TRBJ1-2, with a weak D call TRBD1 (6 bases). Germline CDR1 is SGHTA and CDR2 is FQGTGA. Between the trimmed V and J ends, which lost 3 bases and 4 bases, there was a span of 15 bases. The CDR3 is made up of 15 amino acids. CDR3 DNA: TGTGCCAGCAGCTTCTACGGGGGGCAGAGCTATGGCTACACCTTC. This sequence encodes CASSFYGGQSYGYTF. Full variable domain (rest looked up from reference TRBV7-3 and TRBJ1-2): GAGVSQTPSNKVTEKGKYVELRCDPISGHTALYWYRQSLGQGPEFLIYFQGTGAADDSGLPNDRFFAVRPEGSVSTLKIQRTERGDSAVYLCASSFYGGQSYGYTFGSGTRLTVV.

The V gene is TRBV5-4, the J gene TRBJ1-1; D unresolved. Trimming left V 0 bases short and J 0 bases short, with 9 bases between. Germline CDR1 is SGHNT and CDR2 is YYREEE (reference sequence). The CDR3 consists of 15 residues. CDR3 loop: CASSLDLPMNTEAFF. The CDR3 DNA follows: TGTGCCAGCAGCTTGGACCTGCCGATGAACACTGAAGCTTTCTTT.